The clone carrying this T cell receptor (beta chain) occurred many times. Its antigen is as yet unknown. This entry belongs to a study of regulatory T cells in long-lasting Graves disease. Study context: Under 3 months of antithyroid drugs had been taken by newly diagnosed Graves' patients.

Specified time point: newly diagnosed GD, antithyroid drugs for less than 3 months. Extracted PBMC RNA gave rise to the TCR library. The study's findings and limits: Persistent cases of Graves' showed reduced TCR diversity relative to newly diagnosed patients. The work looked only at peripheral blood and did not look at thyroid tissue.

In building TCR beta libraries, iRepertoire HTBI primers were used together with Arm-PCR of CDR3 regions. Authors' methods: Looking across samples, the authors found approximately 60 TRBV and 15 or so TRBJ segments. TCRdb re-called the multiplex PCR reads with MiXCR, one entry per CDR3 protein. TCRdb, not the authors, supplied the V and J calls. The sample has approximately 490,000 distinct CDR3 sequences; 15% to 20% are singletons. This CDR3 region has 14 residues. The germline gives CDR1 DFQATT, CDR2 SNEGSKA (reference sequence). V was shortened by 3 bases and J by 0 bases, with 9 bases between the two germline ends. These data are also associated with another study on T cells in Graves' hyperthyroidism and ophthalmopathy.

This receptor was taken from a man aged 35-49 years with Graves disease. The rearrangement joins TRBV20-1 to TRBJ2-1; no definite D call. Specimen: peripheral blood mononuclear cells (PBMCs), collected at new diagnosis, from a patient treated with antithyroid drugs. The CDR3 nucleotides are TGCAGTGCTAGTCTAGTAAGCTCCTACAATGAGCAGTTCTTC. Its protein is CSASLVSSYNEQFF.